The 5 T cell receptor beta chains below were found in one sample sequenced in a study of cytomegalovirus exposure and HLA in healthy donors. PCR used 60 Vbeta primers and 13 Jbeta primers. TCRdb keeps only in-frame clones here, not all; method: immunoSEQ multiplex PCR. The sample has about 130,000 clones, 75% to 90% seen once. Sequencing was done on a sample of PBMCs. The receptors shown here come from a young man in good health and CMV-seropositive.

The rearrangement links TRBV7-9 to TRBJ2-5, with TRBD1 identical over 9 bases. V gave up 4 bases and J gave up 2 bases; unmatched junction bases: 8. The CDR3 totals 16 residues. From germline, CDR1 is SEHNR and CDR2 FQNEAQ (reference sequence). The CDR3 DNA sequence: TGTGCCAGCAGCTCCGGACAGGGGATTCGTCAAGAGACCCAGTACTTC. It specifies CASSSGQGIRQETQYF.

The chain joins TRBV12-5 to TRBJ2-7, with 7 bases matching TRBD2. This CDR3 is 13 amino acids long. The junction had 10 bases not matched to a gene; V was cut back by 8 bases and J by 6 bases. From germline, CDR1 is LGHNT and CDR2 FRNRAP. CDR3 sequence reads: CASQGGGGSEQYF. The CDR3, as DNA: TGTGCTAGTCAGGGCGGGGGTGGAAGCGAGCAGTACTTC.

DNA of the CDR3: TGCGCCAGCAGCCAAATAGACGGGGAGCTGTTTTTT. Its protein product is CASSQIDGELFF. The chain uses TRBV4-1 and TRBJ2-2; no firm D call. This CDR3 is 12 amino acids long. The V end was cut by 2 bases, the J end by 7 bases, with 5 bases between. Germline CDR1 and CDR2: MGHRA and YSYEKL.

This chain links TRBV2 with TRBJ1-1; D call uncertain. Germline V gene sequence: CDR1 SNHLY, CDR2 FYNNEI. This CDR3 contains 15 residues. Between the trimmed V and J ends, which lost 7 bases and 5 bases, there was a span of 20 bases. CDR3 coding DNA: TGTGCCAGCATTACCGAAGCGGGTAGAATGACTGAAGCTTTCTTT. Amino acid sequence: CASITEAGRMTEAFF.

This chain uses TRBV2 with TRBJ2-1; TRBD2 agrees at 12 bases. The germline gives CDR1 SNHLY, CDR2 FYNNEI. V was clipped by 7 bases and J by 2 bases; unmatched bases: 6. The CDR3 sequence is 16 residues long. The CDR3 bases are TGTGCCAGCACCGTTCGACTAGCGGGGGCCTACAATGAGCAGTTCTTC. This sequence encodes CASTVRLAGAYNEQFF.